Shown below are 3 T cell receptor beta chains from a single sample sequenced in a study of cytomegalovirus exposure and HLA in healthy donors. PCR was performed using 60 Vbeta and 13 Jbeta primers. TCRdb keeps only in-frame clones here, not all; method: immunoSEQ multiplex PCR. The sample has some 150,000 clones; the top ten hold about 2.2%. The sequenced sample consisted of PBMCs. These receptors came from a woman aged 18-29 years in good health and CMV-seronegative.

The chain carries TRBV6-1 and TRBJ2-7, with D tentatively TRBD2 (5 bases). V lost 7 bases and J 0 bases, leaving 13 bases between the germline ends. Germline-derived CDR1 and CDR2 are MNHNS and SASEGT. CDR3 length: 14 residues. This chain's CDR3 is CASKVSAYSYEQYF. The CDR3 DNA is TGTGCCAGCAAAGTTAGCGCGTACTCCTACGAGCAGTACTTC.

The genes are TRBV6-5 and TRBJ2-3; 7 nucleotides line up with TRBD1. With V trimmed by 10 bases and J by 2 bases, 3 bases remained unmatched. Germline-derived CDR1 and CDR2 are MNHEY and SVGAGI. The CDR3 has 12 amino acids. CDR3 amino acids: CATGTDTDTQYF. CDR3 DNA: TGTGCCACGGGGACAGACACAGATACGCAGTATTTT.

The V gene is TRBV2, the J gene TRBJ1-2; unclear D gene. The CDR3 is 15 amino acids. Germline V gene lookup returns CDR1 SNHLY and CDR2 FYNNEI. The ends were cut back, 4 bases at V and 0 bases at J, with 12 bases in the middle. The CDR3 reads CASSGESLANYGYTF. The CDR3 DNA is TGTGCCAGCAGTGGGGAGTCCCTAGCTAACTATGGCTACACCTTC.